These 5 T cell receptor beta chains originate from one sample sequenced in a study of cytotoxic CD8 clonotypes in ibrutinib-treated CLL. Profiling relied on immunoSEQ multiplex PCR, and the TCRdb table lists in-frame clones only, not all of them. The sample has about 130,000 clones, around 85% seen once. Specimen: PBMCs, collected after 24 months of ibrutinib treatment. Receptors originate from a human donor with chronic lymphocytic leukemia.

The gene calls are TRBV5-4 and TRBJ2-5, with D uncertain. The germline V gene has CDR1 SGHNT and CDR2 YYREEE (reference sequence). The CDR3 contains 11 residues. Deletions cut 0 bases from V and 13 bases from J, with 10 bases between. The chain's CDR3 is CASSLGALWYF. The CDR3 DNA follows: TGTGCCAGCAGCTTGGGGGCCCTTTGGTACTTC.

In this sample, this clone turned up once. This chain links TRBV5-1 with TRBJ2-5, with D hard to call. V was pared by 1 base and J by 1 base, with 11 bases between. Germline CDR1 and CDR2: SGHRS and YFSETQ. This CDR3 comprises 15 residues. This chain's CDR3 is CASSLWLDIQETQYF. The CDR3 nucleotides read TGCGCCAGCAGCTTGTGGTTAGACATCCAAGAGACCCAGTACTTC.

V is TRBV5-4 and J is TRBJ1-1; D ambiguous. V dropped 1 base and J dropped 1 base, with 8 bases sitting between them. Germline V gene lookup returns CDR1 SGHNT and CDR2 YYREEE (reference sequence). The CDR3 is 14 amino acids. The CDR3 protein is CASSLIVGNTEAFF. CDR3 in DNA: TGTGCCAGCAGCTTGATCGTGGGGAACACTGAAGCTTTCTTT.

The chain links TRBV2 to TRBJ2-7, with TRBD2 as a possible D gene (5 bases). Trimming shortened V by 1 base and J by 5 bases, and 12 bases separated the two germline ends. From germline, CDR1 is SNHLY and CDR2 FYNNEI. The CDR3 consists of 14 residues. The CDR3 DNA is TGTGCCAGCAGTGAAGATGAGGGCCGGAACGAGCAGTACTTC. Translating it yields CASSEDEGRNEQYF.

This rearrangement joins TRBV19 to TRBJ1-2; D gene unclear. The CDR3 extends over 14 amino acids. Germline CDR1 is LNHDA and CDR2 is SQIVND (reference sequence). Trimming removed 4 bases from V and 3 bases from J, with 12 bases in between. The CDR3 coding sequence is TGTGCCAGTAGTAGAACTGCAGTGGACTATGGCTACACCTTC. Protein: CASSRTAVDYGYTF.